This T cell receptor (beta chain) came from a study of cytomegalovirus exposure and HLA in healthy donors. Study conclusions and caveats: Reports indicated that the classifier achieved high specificity and sensitivity in diagnosing cytomegalovirus status.

The V and J ends lost 5 bases and 7 bases, in that order; junction bases with no gene match: 7. CDR1 and CDR2 from the germline V gene are SQVTM and ANQGSEA. CDR3 length: 13 residues. In regard to this clone: Its target is not known.

The assay was immunoSEQ multiplex PCR, and TCRdb's table has in-frame clones only and misses some. The profile shows a few hundred thousand clones, around 91% of them singletons. The chain carries TRBV29-1 and TRBJ1-5; 8 bases align to TRBD1. The origin of this receptor is a woman aged 18-29 years in good health and CMV-seronegative. Sequencing input: PBMCs. The CDR3 sequence: CSVPTGGGQPQHF. As DNA, the CDR3 is TGCAGCGTTCCAACAGGGGGAGGACAGCCCCAGCATTTT.